What follows describes a single T cell receptor beta chain. The CDR3 sequence is 14 residues long. The junction had 9 bases not matched to a gene; V was cut back by 5 bases and J by 5 bases. The germline CDR1 and CDR2 sequences are MNHEY and SVGAGI. This entry belongs to a study of blood T cells in healthy people across ages. PCR was performed a second time for roughly 7 to 11 cycles using a sample-barcoded 5' primer and a J-beta primer mix. Each CDR3 protein is one row after TCRdb ran MiXCR on the 5' RACE reads. The data contain 800,000 to 1,000,000 distinct CDR3 sequences, about 44% of them singletons.

Sequences were obtained from blood. V gene TRBV6-5 combines with J gene TRBJ2-7, with 7 bases fitting TRBD1. The receptor's source is a man aged 30 to 39 in good health. CDR3 amino acids: CASSQYRGSHEQYF. The CDR3 nucleotides read TGTGCCAGCAGTCAATACAGGGGTAGCCACGAGCAGTACTTC.